This TCR beta chain stems from a study of control samples from healthy donors and cancer patients. The data were produced by immunoSEQ multiplex PCR, yet TCRdb's version contains in-frame clones alone and is incomplete. The repertoire holds 90,000 to 110,000 clones, with around 89% as singletons. Sequencing input: blood. This clonotype was obtained from a woman between 45 and 60 years old in good health.

The CDR3 bases are TGTGCCAGCAGCTCCCGGTGGGGGACTAGAGTCGGCTCCTACAATGAGCAGTTCTTC. As protein: CASSSRWGTRVGSYNEQFF. The gene calls are TRBV7-3 and TRBJ2-1; 8 nucleotides match TRBD2. Germline assignment: CDR1 SGHTA and CDR2 FQGTGA. This CDR3 is built from 19 residues. V gave up 4 bases and J gave up 0 bases; unmatched junction bases: 14. The variable domain in full, with the rest retrieved from reference TRBV7-3 and TRBJ2-1, is GAGVSQTPSNKVTEKGKYVELRCDPISGHTALYWYRQSLGQGPEFLIYFQGTGAADDSGLPNDRFFAVRPEGSVSTLKIQRTERGDSAVYLCASSSRWGTRVGSYNEQFFGPGTRLTVL.